These T cell receptor beta chains were read from a single sample in a study of blood T cell repertoires in COVID-19. The data were produced by immunoSEQ multiplex PCR, yet TCRdb's version contains in-frame clones alone and is incomplete. This table has 300,000 to 350,000 clones, over 70% appearing once. Sequenced: peripheral blood. The receptors derive from a man aged 25-45 years with active or convalescent COVID-19. CDR3s include the opening cysteine and the closing phenylalanine or tryptophan. A D gene is named only where the DNA matches it firmly. Part of the rows lack a size; the others show once, few, many or a class for expanded clones.

CDR3aa	CDR3nt	j_gene	d_gene	abundance	v_gene
CASSQDGSSYNEQFF	TGCGCCAGCAGCCAAGATGGGAGCTCCTACAATGAGCAGTTCTTC	TRBJ2-1	NA	NA	TRBV4-3
CASSAGQGVVGYTF	TGTGCCAGCAGCGCGGGACAGGGGGTAGTTGGCTACACCTTC	TRBJ1-2	TRBD1	once	TRBV9
CASSFLGGSSYNSPLHF	TGCGCCAGCAGCTTTCTAGGGGGTAGCTCCTATAATTCACCCCTCCACTTT	TRBJ1-6	NA	NA	TRBV5-1
CASSAPDRGNTIYF	TGTGCCAGCAGTGCCCCGGACAGAGGAAACACCATATATTTT	TRBJ1-3	NA	few	TRBV2
CASSQPLGGGSGNTIYF	TGCGCCAGCAGCCAGCCCTTAGGGGGTGGTTCTGGAAACACCATATATTTT	TRBJ1-3	NA	NA	TRBV4-1
CASRPRTGGREQYF	TGTGCCAGCAGGCCCCGGACAGGGGGAAGAGAGCAGTACTTC	TRBJ2-7	TRBD1	NA	TRBV27
CASTRGGQVNEKLFF	TGTGCCAGCACCAGGGGGGGACAGGTGAATGAAAAACTGTTTTTT	TRBJ1-4	TRBD1	NA	TRBV7-8
CASSELDRDDQPQHF	TGTGCCAGCAGTGAGCTGGACAGGGACGATCAGCCCCAGCATTTT	TRBJ1-5	TRBD1	NA	TRBV6-1
CASSSAVSYEQYF	TGTGCCAGCTCTTCGGCGGTTTCCTACGAGCAGTACTTC	TRBJ2-7	NA	NA	TRBV18
CATSGPDITGRTEAFF	TGTGCCACCAGTGGACCCGATATCACGGGAAGGACTGAAGCTTTCTTT	TRBJ1-1	NA	NA	TRBV24-1
CASSYSSGGGVHGNTIYF	TGTGCCAGCAGTTACTCGAGTGGGGGGGGCGTTCATGGAAACACCATATATTTT	TRBJ1-3	NA	NA	TRBV6-2/TRBV6-3
CASSLSGLASEQYF	TGTGCCAGCAGCTTATCCGGCCTAGCGAGCGAGCAGTACTTC	TRBJ2-7	NA	NA	TRBV11-3
CASSDLGRTSGANTGELFF	TGTGCCAGCAGCGATTTAGGGAGGACTAGCGGGGCGAACACCGGGGAGCTGTTTTTT	TRBJ2-2	TRBD2	NA	TRBV9
CASSPPGDTDTQYF	TGTGCCAGCTCACCGCCAGGGGACACAGATACGCAGTATTTT	TRBJ2-3	NA	NA	TRBV18
CACAGQENSPLHF	TGTGCCTGTGCTGGACAGGAGAATTCACCCCTCCACTTT	TRBJ1-6	TRBD1	NA	TRBV30
CASSPGARETQYF	TGCGCCAGCAGTCCCGGCGCGCGGGAGACCCAGTACTTC	TRBJ2-5	NA	once	TRBV5-1
CASSRTDPNTGELFF	TGTGCCAGCAGTCGGACAGATCCGAACACCGGGGAGCTGTTTTTT	TRBJ2-2	NA	NA	TRBV2
CASSLTRSEQFF	TGTGCCAGCAGCCTGACTAGAAGTGAGCAGTTCTTC	TRBJ2-1	NA	NA	TRBV27
CASSKKVKSPQGIPGGETQYF	TGTGCCAGCAGCAAAAAAGTCAAAAGTCCTCAGGGGATACCCGGTGGGGAGACCCAGTACTTC	TRBJ2-5	NA	NA	TRBV21-1
CASSPLYGREMNTEAFF	TGTGCCAGCAGCCCCTTGTATGGGAGGGAAATGAACACTGAAGCTTTCTTT	TRBJ1-1	NA	NA	TRBV5-8
CASSAGTGGYEQYF	TGTGCCAGCAGTGCCGGGACAGGGGGCTACGAGCAGTACTTC	TRBJ2-7	TRBD1	NA	TRBV6-4
CASRYRGYEQFF	TGTGCCAGCAGGTACAGGGGTTACGAGCAGTTCTTC	TRBJ2-1	TRBD1	few	TRBV11-2
CASSHLLAGVGPSYNEQFF	TGCGCCAGCAGCCACCTACTAGCGGGAGTAGGTCCCTCCTACAATGAGCAGTTCTTC	TRBJ2-1	TRBD2	many	TRBV4-1
CASSQERGSASSYGYTF	TGCGCCAGCAGCCAAGAAAGGGGATCGGCGAGCTCATATGGCTACACCTTC	TRBJ1-2	NA	NA	TRBV4-1
CASSDTGSGTEAFF	TGTGCCAGCAGTGATACGGGGTCCGGCACTGAAGCTTTCTTT	TRBJ1-1	NA	NA	TRBV2
CASSLPGGKLFF	TGTGCCAGCAGCTTGCCGGGGGGAAAACTGTTTTTT	TRBJ1-4	NA	NA	TRBV5-4
CASNTQGGGQPQHF	TGTGCCAGTAACACACAGGGCGGTGGGCAGCCCCAGCATTTT	TRBJ1-5	NA	NA	TRBV19
CASSFDGITGYTF	TGTGCCAGCAGCTTCGACGGGATAACAGGCTACACCTTC	TRBJ1-2	NA	once	TRBV7-2
CATQTENQPQHF	TGCGCCACCCAGACAGAGAATCAGCCCCAGCATTTT	TRBJ1-5	NA	NA	TRBV10-2
CASSQEPDIYEQYF	TGTGCCAGCAGCCAAGAGCCTGACATCTACGAGCAGTACTTC	TRBJ2-7	NA	NA	TRBV3-1/TRBV3-2
CASSLLEGETQYF	TGTGCCAGCAGTTTACTGGAGGGAGAGACCCAGTACTTC	TRBJ2-5	NA	NA	TRBV12-3/TRBV12-4
CSVERDSYEQYF	TGCAGCGTTGAACGGGACTCCTACGAGCAGTACTTC	TRBJ2-7	NA	NA	TRBV29-1
CASSLGGQGGAGELFF	TGTGCCAGCAGCTTGGGCGGTCAGGGTGGGGCCGGGGAGCTGTTTTTT	TRBJ2-2	NA	NA	TRBV5-4
CASKGGLYEQYF	TGTGCCAGCAAGGGGGGGCTCTACGAGCAGTACTTC	TRBJ2-7	NA	once	TRBV6-5
CASSPQDLSGNTIYF	TGTGCCAGTAGTCCACAGGATCTATCTGGAAACACCATATATTTT	TRBJ1-3	NA	NA	TRBV19
CASQPSGEGGEQYF	TGTGCCAGCCAACCTAGCGGGGAGGGTGGCGAGCAGTACTTC	TRBJ2-7	TRBD2	once	TRBV6-5